These 29 T cell receptor beta chains originate from one sample sequenced in a study of monozygotic twins with inflammatory bowel disease. For each CDR3 protein, TCRdb gives one entry from its re-call of the 5' RACE reads, without DNA. The sample totals approximately 380,000 distinct CDR3 sequences; its top ten clones hold just over 2.5%. What was sequenced was blood. These receptor sequences come from a human donor with ulcerative colitis or Crohn's disease, or a healthy co-twin of an affected twin (not recorded which).

The chain couples TRBV9 to TRBJ2-5. Germline CDR1 and CDR2: SGDLS and YYNGEE. The CDR3 has 16 residues. CDR3 region: CASSVVPQGDQETQYF.

The chain has TRBV24-1 and TRBJ2-6. CDR1 KGHDR and CDR2 SFDVKD come from the germline V gene. This CDR3 is 18 amino acids long. The CDR3 region is CATSVSQERSSGANVLTF.

This chain links TRBV6-1 with TRBJ2-3; without DNA, the TCRdb call of TRBD1 cannot be checked. This CDR3 is built from 15 residues. CDR1 and CDR2 (germline): MNHNS, SASEGT. CDR3: CASSERGVWADTQYF.

The chain employs TRBV18 and TRBJ2-1; TCRdb designates TRBD1, a call that cannot be tested without DNA. CDR1 and CDR2 (germline): KGHSH, LQKENI. The CDR3 extends over 16 amino acids. The CDR3 loop is CASSPPNAGRYNEQFF.

The CDR3 reads CASSHQYSGANVLTF. This chain joins TRBV12-3 or TRBV12-4 and TRBJ2-6. The CDR3 consists of 15 residues.

The chain links TRBV9 to TRBJ2-2. Germline-derived CDR1 and CDR2 are SGDLS and YYNGEE. This CDR3 is built from 12 residues. The CDR3 protein is CASSVVGGELFF.

This chain links TRBV10-2 with TRBJ2-7. The CDR3 is 11 residues long. Germline V gene data show CDR1 as WSHSY and CDR2 as SAAADI. The CDR3 reads CASLQADEQYF.

V usage is TRBV5-5 and J usage is TRBJ2-5; TCRdb selects TRBD1, and the lack of DNA leaves this call unchecked. Germline assignment: CDR1 SGHKS and CDR2 YYEKEE (reference sequence). The CDR3 contains 16 residues. This CDR3 is CASSIGTGGFRETQYF.

V usage is TRBV3-1 and J usage is TRBJ1-5. Per germline, CDR1 LGHDT and CDR2 YNNKEL (reference sequence). This CDR3 is built from 13 residues. The CDR3 is CASSQDIGQPQHF.

The chain is built from TRBV7-9 and TRBJ2-5. The CDR3 runs to 14 residues. Germline CDR1 and CDR2: SEHNR and FQNEAQ (reference sequence). CDR3 in amino acids: CASSENSVQETQYF.

The rearrangement uses TRBV7-2 and TRBJ2-7; with no DNA, the TCRdb D assignment of TRBD1 cannot be verified. Germline CDR1 SGHTA, CDR2 FQGNSA. The CDR3 length is 13 residues. CDR3 protein: CASSLLTVYEQYF.

The genes are TRBV6-2 or TRBV6-3 and TRBJ1-4; the D gene TCRdb calls, TRBD1, cannot be checked with no DNA. The CDR3 loop spans 21 amino acids. Per germline, CDR1 MNHEY and CDR2 SVGEGT. The CDR3 is CASSYSMIPGTALSTNEKLFF.

The chain combines TRBV27 with TRBJ2-7; the TCRdb call, TRBD1, lacks DNA for checking. Germline V CDR1 and CDR2: MNHEY, SMNVEV (reference sequence). The CDR3 covers 17 residues. The CDR3 spells CASSLSRRDRRSYEQYF.

This sequence joins TRBV7-2 and TRBJ1-2; TCRdb proposes TRBD1, but this gene call is untestable without DNA. There are 16 residues in the CDR3. Germline loops: CDR1 SGHTA, CDR2 FQGNSA. The CDR3 is CASSLGGPPGYYGYTF.

This chain links TRBV12-3 or TRBV12-4 with TRBJ2-1; the TCRdb call, TRBD2, lacks DNA for checking. The CDR3 extends over 17 amino acids. CDR3 sequence: CASSPGTIYSPHNEQFF.

The chain is built from TRBV24-1 and TRBJ2-7; no DNA is available, so the TRBD1 call from TCRdb remains unchecked. This CDR3 is 16 amino acids long. Germline lookup yields CDR1 KGHDR and CDR2 SFDVKD. CDR3 protein: CATSDSWTGTDYEQYF.

The genes are TRBV6-5 and TRBJ1-1; the TRBD1 assignment by TCRdb is unverifiable without DNA. Per germline, CDR1 MNHEY and CDR2 SVGAGI. The CDR3 contains 16 residues. The CDR3 protein is CASSYSGGRDSTEAFF.

V is TRBV4-1 and J is TRBJ1-5; with no DNA, the TCRdb D assignment of TRBD1 cannot be verified. In germline, CDR1 is MGHRA, CDR2 YSYEKL. This CDR3 spans 16 amino acids. The CDR3 loop is CASSKWTGRYNQPQHF.

V gene TRBV27 combines with J gene TRBJ2-3; no DNA is available, so the TRBD1 call from TCRdb remains unchecked. Germline V gene sequence: CDR1 MNHEY, CDR2 SMNVEV (reference sequence). This CDR3 contains 18 residues. The CDR3 is CASSWPGGRGHTTDTQYF.

The rearrangement links TRBV4-3 to TRBJ2-5; the TCRdb D gene call, TRBD1, has no DNA to confirm it. The CDR3 is made up of 16 amino acids. Per the germline V gene, CDR1 is LGHNA and CDR2 is YSLEER. CDR3 amino acids: CASSQAGTVYQETQYF.

The rearrangement uses TRBV24-1 and TRBJ2-2; TCRdb's assignment of TRBD1 cannot be checked, as there is no DNA. The CDR3 is 14 residues long. The germline CDR1 and CDR2 sequences are KGHDR and SFDVKD. CDR3 residues: CATGTEISTGELFF.

The rearrangement uses TRBV5-1 and TRBJ2-1; TCRdb calls TRBD1, which cannot be checked without DNA. Per the germline V gene, CDR1 is SGHRS and CDR2 is YFSETQ. The CDR3 runs to 12 residues. The CDR3 sequence is CASSLQGYEQFF.

This sequence joins TRBV4-3 and TRBJ2-3; TCRdb reports TRBD2, a call that lacks DNA to check it against. The CDR3 runs to 17 residues. The germline V gene encodes CDR1 LGHNA and CDR2 YSLEER. This CDR3 is CASSQDPAGGFTDTQYF.

This sequence joins TRBV15 and TRBJ2-4; TCRdb lists TRBD1, though no DNA is available to test this call. CDR1 is LNHNV and CDR2 is YYDKDF in the germline V gene (reference sequence). This CDR3 region has 16 residues. This CDR3 is CATSRDWGQGVYIQYF.

The rearrangement uses TRBV7-2 and TRBJ1-5. CDR1 SGHTA and CDR2 FQGNSA come from the germline V gene. The CDR3 is 14 residues long. The CDR3 loop is CASSLAARNQPQHF.

The genes are TRBV3-1 and TRBJ1-5. Germline V gives CDR1 LGHDT, CDR2 YNNKEL (reference sequence). There are 16 residues in the CDR3. The CDR3 here is CASSQEGPTSNQPQHF.

V and J are TRBV24-1 and TRBJ2-1; TCRdb returns TRBD2, unconfirmable since there is no DNA. The germline gives CDR1 KGHDR, CDR2 SFDVKD. The CDR3 covers 16 residues. This CDR3 is CATSDKLAGGQNEQFF.

This sequence joins TRBV3-1 and TRBJ2-7; TCRdb outputs TRBD1, but without DNA this stays unchecked. The CDR3 has 14 residues. CDR1 is LGHDT and CDR2 is YNNKEL in the germline V gene (reference sequence). CDR3 protein: CASSQGQVSYEQYF.

The J gene is TRBJ2-4, the V gene TRBV7-2; TCRdb lists TRBD1, though no DNA is available to test this call. Germline V CDR1 and CDR2: SGHTA, FQGNSA. This CDR3 is built from 14 residues. The CDR3 is CASSLGGDSNIQYF.